A selection of T cell receptor beta chains follows, all from one sample in a study of cytomegalovirus exposure and HLA in healthy donors. Profiled with immunoSEQ multiplex PCR; TCRdb holds only in-frame clones, not every one. There are 160,000 or so clones in the sample; approximately 80% occur only once, and around 0.52% lies in the top ten. The sequenced sample consisted of PBMCs. These receptors were obtained from a woman in her forties or fifties in good health and CMV-seronegative. The CDR3 runs from the conserved cysteine through the conserved F or W. Each record gives: D gene, J gene, clone size, V gene, CDR3 length, CDR3 DNA, CDR3 protein. D genes are given only for firm matches. Some rows have no size entry. The others give once, few or many, or a class for an expanded clone.

>TRBD1|TRBJ2-7|-|TRBV2|14
TGTGCCAGCAGGAGGGACAGGGGCCTCTACGAGCAGTACTTC
CASRRDRGLYEQYF
>TRBD2|TRBJ2-7|-|TRBV5-4|16
TGTGCCAGCAGCACCGGACTAGCGGTAACGTCCTACGAGCAGTACTTC
CASSTGLAVTSYEQYF
>-|TRBJ1-2|once|TRBV29-1|12
TGCAGCGTTGAAGATCTCAGGGGCGGCTACACCTTC
CSVEDLRGGYTF
>TRBD2|TRBJ2-7|-|TRBV6-5|12
TGTGCCAGCAGTTCGCTAGCGGGTGAGCAGTACTTC
CASSSLAGEQYF
>-|TRBJ1-3|-|TRBV6-5|15
TGTGCCAGCAGTTACTCGACAGGCTCTGGAAACACCATATATTTT
CASSYSTGSGNTIYF
>TRBD1|TRBJ1-1|-|TRBV18|15
TGTGCCAGCTCAAAGACAGGGGGCAGGGGCACTGAAGCTTTCTTT
CASSKTGGRGTEAFF
>-|TRBJ2-3|-|TRBV4-2|16
TGTGCCAGCAGCCAAGATCGGGGGATCAACACAGATACGCAGTATTTT
CASSQDRGINTDTQYF
>TRBD1|TRBJ2-6|-|TRBV14|16
TGTGCCAGCAGCGGGACAGGGCTCTCTGGGGCCAACGTCCTGACTTTC
CASSGTGLSGANVLTF
>TRBD1|TRBJ2-7|-|TRBV4-3|16
TGCGCCAGCAGCCAAGTTTTCGGACAGGGGGTATACGAGCAGTACTTC
CASSQVFGQGVYEQYF
>TRBD1|TRBJ2-7|few|TRBV6-1|15
TGTGCCAGCAGTGCACTAGACAGGGCGACCTACGAGCAGTACTTC
CASSALDRATYEQYF
>-|TRBJ1-2|-|TRBV28|15
TGTGCCAGCAGTCGAACACCGAAAGCTAACTATGGCTACACCTTC
CASSRTPKANYGYTF
>-|TRBJ1-5|-|TRBV28|15
TGTGCCAGCAGTTTACAGACATTCAGCAATCAGCCCCAGCATTTT
CASSLQTFSNQPQHF
>TRBD2|TRBJ2-3|-|TRBV29-1|18
TGCAGCGTTGAAGTGATGCGGCTAGCGGGCCAAAGCACAGATACGCAGTATTTT
CSVEVMRLAGQSTDTQYF
>TRBD1|TRBJ2-5|-|TRBV5-1|15
TGCGCCAGCAGCACGCAGACAGGGGATTTACGAGGGCAGTACTTC
CASSTQTGDLRGQYF
>-|TRBJ1-1|-|TRBV4-3|16
TGCGCCAGCAGCCAAAGAGCGCGCGCGAGGAACACTGAAGCTTTCTTT
CASSQRARARNTEAFF
>TRBD2|TRBJ2-7|-|TRBV28|16
TGTGCCAGCAGTGGGGTAGCGGGAGGGCCCTCCTACGAGCAGTACTTC
CASSGVAGGPSYEQYF